This T cell receptor beta chain was identified during a study of blood T cell repertoires in COVID-19. Turning to the study itself: Acute and convalescent COVID-19 samples came from the United States, Italy and Spain.

This clone was seen once. The CDR3 is 15 residues long. J was trimmed by 6 bases and V by 4 bases; bases with no gene match: 6. Germline CDR1 reads ENHRY; CDR2 reads SYGVKD. Enrolled through a virtual design, the participants were between 18 and 89 years of age and came from about two dozen US areas. Donors in Cohort 3 who had recovered were those with two negative PCRs, healthcare professional clearance, or resolution of their symptoms. Per the original methods: Counts of nucleated cells, estimated from reference gene primer amplification, were obtained. Using immunoSEQ multiplex PCR, the repertoire was profiled, and TCRdb retains in-frame clones only, with some absent. V and J calls and clone size are those listed in that table; D and trimming were worked out from the DNA. The repertoire holds more than 200,000 clones, with under 90% as singletons.

The specimen was PBMCs or T cells enriched from blood (not recorded which). V usage is TRBV10-3 and J usage is TRBJ2-1, with 10 positions matching TRBD1. This clonotype was obtained from a man between 60 and 75 years old who had recovered from COVID-19. Here the CDR3 reads CAISVGTGDSNEQFF. The DNA for the CDR3 is TGTGCCATCAGTGTTGGGACAGGGGACTCCAATGAGCAGTTCTTC.